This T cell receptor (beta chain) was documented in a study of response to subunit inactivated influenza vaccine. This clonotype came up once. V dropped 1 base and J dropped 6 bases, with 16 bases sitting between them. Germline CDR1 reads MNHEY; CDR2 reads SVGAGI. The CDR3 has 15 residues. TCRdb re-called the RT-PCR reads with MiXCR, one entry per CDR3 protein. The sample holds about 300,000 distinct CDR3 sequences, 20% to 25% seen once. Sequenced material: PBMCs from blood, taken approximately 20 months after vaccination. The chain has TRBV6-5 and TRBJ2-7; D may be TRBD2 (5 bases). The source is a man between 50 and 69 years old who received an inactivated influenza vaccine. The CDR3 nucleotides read TGTGCCAGCAGTTACTTAGGGCTAGCCGAGGGCGAGCAGTACTTC. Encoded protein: CASSYLGLAEGEQYF.